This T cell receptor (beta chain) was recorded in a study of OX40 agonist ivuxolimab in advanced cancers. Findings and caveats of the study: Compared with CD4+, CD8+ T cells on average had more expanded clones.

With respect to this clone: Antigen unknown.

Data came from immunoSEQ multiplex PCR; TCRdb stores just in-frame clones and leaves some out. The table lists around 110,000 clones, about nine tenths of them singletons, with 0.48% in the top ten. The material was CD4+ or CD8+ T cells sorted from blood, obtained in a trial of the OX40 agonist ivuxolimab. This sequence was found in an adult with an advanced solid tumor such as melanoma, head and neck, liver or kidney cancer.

The CDR3 DNA is TGTGCCATCAGTGAGTCGCGGGGGGTTGAGACCCAGTACTTC. Encoded protein: CAISESRGVETQYF. This chain uses TRBV10-3 with TRBJ2-5; 8 nucleotides agree with TRBD2. Germline CDR1 ENHRY, CDR2 SYGVKD. CDR3 size: 14 residues. V shed 0 bases, J shed 5 bases, and the junction held 2 bases outside the gene matches.